This T cell receptor beta chain was found in a study of cytomegalovirus exposure and HLA in healthy donors. Study-wide results and caveats: In presence/absence analyses, roughly uniform sequencing depth across donors was assumed.

This clone was seen more than once but under ten times. What it binds is unknown. Donors in the study were healthy people who gave bone marrow. Donors were nominally healthy when sampled, though unrecorded immune exposures were likely. This PCR relied on a set of 60 Vbeta primers and 13 Jbeta primers. Sequencing was performed with immunoSEQ multiplex PCR; in TCRdb, only in-frame clones are kept and a portion is missing. This sample has around 120,000 clones; 70% occur once, and the top ten carry approximately 11%. The germline CDR1 and CDR2 sequences are SNHLY and FYNNEI. There are 15 residues in the CDR3. V trimming: 5 bases; J trimming: 6 bases; junction bases outside the gene matches: 8.

The sequencing input was PBMCs. The TCR was taken from a man aged 40-49 years in good health and CMV-seropositive. This chain connects TRBV2 to TRBJ1-5; 9 bases fit TRBD1. CDR3 DNA: TGTGCCAGCAGTCCAACAGGGGGCGCGGCTCAGCCCCAGCATTTT. As protein: CASSPTGGAAQPQHF.